The rows below give T cell receptor beta chains drawn from one sample of a study of T cell repertoires in cytomegalovirus infection. TCRdb analysed the reads with MiXCR anew, one entry per CDR3 protein. The table includes about 150,000 distinct CDR3 sequences, over 25% detected once. Their antigen targets remain unknown. The source was CD8+ T cells from cultured PBMCs, collected from culture after CMV antigen stimulation. The source of these receptors is a human donor in good health (CMV status not recorded). Some clones in this sample may be carry-over from other donors' samples. CDR3s include the opening cysteine and the closing phenylalanine or tryptophan. The D gene is left open where the match is weak. Clone size is not always given. Where it is, it says once, few, many or a class for expanded clones.

>TRBV6-5|.|many|TRBJ2-1
CASSYSGGGFIEQFF
TGTGCCAGCAGTTACTCAGGGGGGGGGTTCATTGAGCAGTTCTTC
>TRBV9|.|few|TRBJ2-2
CASTNDALGGTGELFF
TGTGCCAGCACCAATGACGCCCTGGGGGGCACCGGGGAGCTGTTTTTT
>TRBV11-2|.|few|TRBJ2-7
CASSSLPGREGYEQYF
TGTGCCAGCAGCTCCCTACCGGGACGCGAGGGGTACGAGCAGTACTTC
>TRBV7-9|.|.|TRBJ2-5
CASSSDGQGKKETQYF
TGTGCCAGCAGCTCCGACGGGCAGGGTAAAAAAGAGACCCAGTACTTC
>TRBV7-9|.|few|TRBJ2-7
CACLDGPSSYEQYF
TGTGCCTGCCTAGACGGCCCGAGCTCCTACGAGCAGTACTTC
>TRBV2|.|few|TRBJ1-1
CASSDPGVGTEAFF
TGTGCCAGCAGTGACCCAGGGGTTGGGACTGAAGCTTTCTTT
>TRBV7-6|.|.|TRBJ2-7
CASSLAGTFSYEQYF
TGTGCCAGCAGCTTAGCAGGGACCTTCTCCTACGAGCAGTACTTC
>TRBV6-5|TRBD1|.|TRBJ1-1
CASSQEGGAGTEAFF
TGTGCCAGCAGTCAAGAAGGGGGCGCGGGCACTGAAGCTTTCTTT
>TRBV29-1|.|.|TRBJ1-5
CSVAAANQPQHF
TGCAGCGTTGCGGCAGCAAATCAGCCCCAGCATTTT
>TRBV7-8|TRBD1|many|TRBJ2-1
CASSFGTGVFNEQFF
TGTGCCAGCAGCTTCGGGACAGGGGTGTTCAATGAGCAGTTCTTC
>TRBV14|.|.|TRBJ2-3
CASSQYLTKYF
TGTGCCAGCAGCCAATACCTGACGAAGTATTTT
>TRBV12-3/TRBV12-4|.|.|TRBJ1-1
CASSPQARPYTEAFF
TGTGCCAGCAGCCCACAGGCCCGGCCCTACACTGAAGCTTTCTTT
>TRBV12-3/TRBV12-4|.|.|TRBJ1-2
CASSLSGDYYSYTF
TGTGCCAGCAGTTTATCGGGGGACTACTATAGCTACACCTTC
>TRBV7-8|TRBD1|many|TRBJ1-6
CASSTGQLNSPLHF
TGTGCCAGCAGCACGGGACAGTTAAATTCACCCCTCCACTTT
>TRBV4-2|.|.|TRBJ1-5
CASSSGADYSNQPQHF
TGTGCCAGCAGCTCAGGGGCGGACTATAGCAATCAGCCCCAGCATTTT
>TRBV5-1|.|many|TRBJ1-4
CASSWDGGNEKLFF
TGCGCCAGCAGCTGGGACGGAGGAAATGAAAAACTGTTTTTT
>TRBV6-4|TRBD2|few|TRBJ2-2
CASSDSRGDTGELFF
TGTGCCAGCAGTGACTCCCGGGGGGACACCGGGGAGCTGTTTTTT
>TRBV27|TRBD1|once|TRBJ2-7
CASSPAGGSYGQYF
TGTGCCAGCAGTCCTGCAGGGGGCTCCTACGGGCAGTACTTC
>TRBV27|TRBD1|few|TRBJ1-4
CASSLYRGSEKLFF
TGTGCCAGCAGTTTATACAGGGGAAGTGAAAAACTGTTTTTT
>TRBV29-1|.|.|TRBJ1-2
CSVGSGYTF
TGCAGCGTTGGCAGCGGCTACACCTTC
>TRBV28|.|.|TRBJ2-7
CASSSSRGRNYEQYF
TGTGCCAGCAGTTCATCCAGGGGAAGGAACTACGAGCAGTACTTC
>TRBV7-8|.|.|TRBJ2-7
CASGPPDRPAYEQYF
TGTGCCAGCGGCCCCCCAGACAGGCCCGCGTACGAGCAGTACTTC
>TRBV28|TRBD1|.|TRBJ1-2
CASSASSTGVFDYGYTF
TGTGCCAGCAGTGCTAGCTCAACAGGGGTTTTTGACTATGGCTACACCTTC
>TRBV7-2|TRBD2|.|TRBJ2-2
CASSPRGSGGTGELFF
TGTGCCAGCAGCCCCAGGGGTAGCGGGGGCACCGGGGAGCTGTTTTTT
>TRBV7-9|.|few|TRBJ1-1
CASRTDEAFF
TGTGCCAGCAGAACGGATGAAGCTTTCTTT
>TRBV4-1|TRBD2|few|TRBJ2-7
CASSQRTSYEQYF
TGCGCCAGCAGCCAAAGGACTAGCTACGAGCAGTACTTC
>TRBV28|TRBD2|.|TRBJ2-3
CASLLAGGLGDTQYF
TGTGCCAGCCTGCTAGCGGGGGGGCTGGGAGATACGCAGTATTTT
>TRBV18|.|few|TRBJ2-7
CASSPRDTSHGPEQYF
TGTGCCAGCTCACCCCGGGACACCAGTCACGGTCCCGAGCAGTACTTC
>TRBV5-4|.|.|TRBJ2-7
CASSSTTTGISYEQYF
TGTGCCAGCAGCTCTACGACCACTGGCATATCCTACGAGCAGTACTTC
>TRBV6-2/TRBV6-3|.|few|TRBJ1-1
CASSYSFGAAEAFF
TGTGCCAGCAGTTACTCCTTCGGGGCGGCTGAAGCTTTCTTT
>TRBV7-2|.|.|TRBJ1-2
CASSLAAGRYDGYTF
TGTGCCAGCAGCTTAGCGGCAGGCCGTTACGATGGCTACACCTTC
>TRBV12-3/TRBV12-4|TRBD2|few|TRBJ2-1
CASTPGGGGSSGGYNEQFF
TGTGCCAGCACTCCAGGGGGGGGAGGGTCTAGCGGGGGCTACAATGAGCAGTTCTTC
>TRBV2|.|.|TRBJ2-7
CASQNRVGYYEQYF
TGTGCCAGCCAAAACAGGGTTGGGTACTACGAGCAGTACTTC
>TRBV28|.|many|TRBJ1-1
CASSLITKNTEAFF
TGTGCCAGCAGTTTGATCACTAAGAACACTGAAGCTTTCTTT
>TRBV30|.|few|TRBJ2-1
CAWVNGRRVSYNEQFF
TGTGCCTGGGTCAATGGGAGGAGGGTCTCCTACAATGAGCAGTTCTTC
>TRBV7-6|TRBD1|.|TRBJ2-7
CASSLGTGALYEQYF
TGTGCCAGCAGCTTAGGGACAGGGGCCCTATACGAGCAGTACTTC
>TRBV2|TRBD1|.|TRBJ2-7
CASSPGTGEVQYF
TGTGCCAGCAGTCCCGGGACAGGGGAGGTGCAGTACTTC
>TRBV7-6|TRBD1|.|TRBJ1-3
CASSPGRGDTIYF
TGTGCCAGCAGCCCTGGCAGGGGGGACACCATATATTTT
>TRBV12-3/TRBV12-4|.|many|TRBJ1-4
CASTVDAEKLFF
TGTGCCAGCACCGTCGACGCTGAAAAACTGTTTTTT
>TRBV12-5|TRBD1|.|TRBJ2-5
CASGLGQGQETQYF
TGTGCTAGTGGTCTAGGACAGGGCCAAGAGACCCAGTACTTC
>TRBV19|.|few|TRBJ1-5
CASSQGNQPQHF
TGCGCCAGCAGCCAAGGGAATCAGCCCCAGCATTTT
>TRBV4-1|.|few|TRBJ2-1
CASSPGALGNEQFF
TGCGCCAGCAGCCCCGGGGCCCTAGGCAATGAGCAGTTCTTC
>TRBV11-3|.|.|TRBJ2-2
CASSYGGWGTGELFF
TGTGCCAGCAGCTACGGGGGTTGGGGCACCGGGGAGCTGTTTTTT
>TRBV7-9|TRBD2|few|TRBJ2-5
CASSPGLAGGGETQYF
TGTGCCAGCAGCCCTGGACTAGCGGGGGGTGGAGAGACCCAGTACTTC
>TRBV27|.|.|TRBJ1-5
CASSLGPIPFQPQHF
TGTGCCAGCAGTTTGGGCCCGATACCCTTTCAGCCCCAGCATTTT